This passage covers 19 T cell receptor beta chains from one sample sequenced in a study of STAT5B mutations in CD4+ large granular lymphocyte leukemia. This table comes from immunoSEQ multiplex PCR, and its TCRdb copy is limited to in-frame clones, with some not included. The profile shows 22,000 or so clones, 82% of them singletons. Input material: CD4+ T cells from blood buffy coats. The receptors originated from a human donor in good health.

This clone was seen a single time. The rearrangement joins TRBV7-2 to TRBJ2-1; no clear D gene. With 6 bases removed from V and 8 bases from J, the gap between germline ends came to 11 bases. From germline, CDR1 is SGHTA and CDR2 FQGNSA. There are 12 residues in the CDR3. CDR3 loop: CASRLAAYEQFF. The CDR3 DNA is TGTGCCAGCAGGCTTGCCGCGTATGAGCAGTTCTTC.

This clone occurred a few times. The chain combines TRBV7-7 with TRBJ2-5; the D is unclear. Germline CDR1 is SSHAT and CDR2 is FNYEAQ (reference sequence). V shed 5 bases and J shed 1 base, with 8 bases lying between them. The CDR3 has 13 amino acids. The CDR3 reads CASSKGLQETQYF. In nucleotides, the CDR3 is TGTGCCAGCAGCAAAGGCCTCCAAGAGACCCAGTACTTC.

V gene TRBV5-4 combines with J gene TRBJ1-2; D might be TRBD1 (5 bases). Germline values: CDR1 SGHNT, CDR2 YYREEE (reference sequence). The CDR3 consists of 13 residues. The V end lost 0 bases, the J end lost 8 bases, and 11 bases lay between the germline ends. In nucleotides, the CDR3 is TGTGCCAGCAGCTTGGAAACGGGGGTCGGCTACACCTTC. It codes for CASSLETGVGYTF.

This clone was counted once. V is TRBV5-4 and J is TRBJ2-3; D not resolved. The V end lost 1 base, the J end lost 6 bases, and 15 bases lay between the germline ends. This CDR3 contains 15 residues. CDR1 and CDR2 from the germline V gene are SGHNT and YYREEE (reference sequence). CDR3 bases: TGTGCCAGCAGCTTGTCTCAGGAAAAAGGGGATACGCAGTATTTT. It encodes CASSLSQEKGDTQYF.

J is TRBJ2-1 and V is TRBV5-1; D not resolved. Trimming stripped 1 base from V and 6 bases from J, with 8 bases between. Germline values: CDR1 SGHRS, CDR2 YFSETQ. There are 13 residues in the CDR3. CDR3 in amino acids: CASSLSSFNEQFF. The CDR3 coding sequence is TGCGCCAGCAGCTTGTCCAGCTTCAATGAGCAGTTCTTC.

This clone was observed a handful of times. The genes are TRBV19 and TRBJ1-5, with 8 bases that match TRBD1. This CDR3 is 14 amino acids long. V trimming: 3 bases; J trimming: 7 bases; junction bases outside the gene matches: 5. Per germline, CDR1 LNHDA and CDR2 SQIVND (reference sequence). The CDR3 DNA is TGTGCCAGTAGTATGGGACAGGTAAGCCAGCCCCAGCATTTT. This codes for CASSMGQVSQPQHF.

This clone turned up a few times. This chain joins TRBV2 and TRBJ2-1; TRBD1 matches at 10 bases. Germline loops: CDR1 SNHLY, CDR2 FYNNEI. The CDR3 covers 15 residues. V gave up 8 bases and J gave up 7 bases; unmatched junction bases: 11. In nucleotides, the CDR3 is TGTGCCAGCCAGACCAGGACAGGGGGGGTTAATGAGCAGTTCTTC. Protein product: CASQTRTGGVNEQFF.

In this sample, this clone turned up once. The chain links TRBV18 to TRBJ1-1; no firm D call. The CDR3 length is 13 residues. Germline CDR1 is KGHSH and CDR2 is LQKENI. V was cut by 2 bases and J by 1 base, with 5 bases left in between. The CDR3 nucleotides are TGTGCCAGCTCACCAGAAGGGAACACTGAAGCTTTCTTT. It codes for CASSPEGNTEAFF.

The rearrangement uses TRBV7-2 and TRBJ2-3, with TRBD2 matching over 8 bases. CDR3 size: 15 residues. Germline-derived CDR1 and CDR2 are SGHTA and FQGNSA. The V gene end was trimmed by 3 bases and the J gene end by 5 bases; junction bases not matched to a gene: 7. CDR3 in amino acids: CASSLGGLARDTQYF. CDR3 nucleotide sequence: TGTGCCAGCAGCTTGGGAGGACTAGCCAGAGATACGCAGTATTTT.

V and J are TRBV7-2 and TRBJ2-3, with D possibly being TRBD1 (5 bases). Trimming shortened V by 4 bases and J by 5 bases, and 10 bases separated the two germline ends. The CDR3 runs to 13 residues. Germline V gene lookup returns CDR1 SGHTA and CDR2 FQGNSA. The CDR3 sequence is CASSSQRGDTQYF. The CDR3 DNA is TGTGCCAGCAGCTCCCAAAGGGGAGATACGCAGTATTTT.

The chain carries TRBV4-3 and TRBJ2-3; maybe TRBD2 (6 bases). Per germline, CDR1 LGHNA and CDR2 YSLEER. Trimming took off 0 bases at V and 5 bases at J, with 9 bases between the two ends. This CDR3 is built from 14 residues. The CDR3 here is CASSQEVGGDTQYF. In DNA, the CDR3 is TGCGCCAGCAGCCAAGAAGTGGGGGGAGATACGCAGTATTTT.

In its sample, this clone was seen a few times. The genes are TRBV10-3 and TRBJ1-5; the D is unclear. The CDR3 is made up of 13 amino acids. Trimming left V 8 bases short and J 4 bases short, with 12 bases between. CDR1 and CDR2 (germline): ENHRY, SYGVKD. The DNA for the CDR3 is TGTGCCATCGGCTCAGGCGGAAATCAGCCCCAGCATTTT. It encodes CAIGSGGNQPQHF.

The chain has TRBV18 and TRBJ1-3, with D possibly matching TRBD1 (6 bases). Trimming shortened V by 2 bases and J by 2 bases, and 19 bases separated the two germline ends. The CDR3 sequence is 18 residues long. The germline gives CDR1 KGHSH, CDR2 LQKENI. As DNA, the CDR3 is TGTGCCAGCTCACCAATAGCCCAAGGCAGGGGAACTGGAAACACCATATATTTT. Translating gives CASSPIAQGRGTGNTIYF.

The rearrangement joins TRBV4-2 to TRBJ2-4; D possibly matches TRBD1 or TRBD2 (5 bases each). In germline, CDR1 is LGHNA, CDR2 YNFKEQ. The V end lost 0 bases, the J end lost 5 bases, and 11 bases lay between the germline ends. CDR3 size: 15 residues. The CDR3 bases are TGTGCCAGCAGCCAAGAGTTCGGGACCCAAAACATTCAGTACTTC. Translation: CASSQEFGTQNIQYF.

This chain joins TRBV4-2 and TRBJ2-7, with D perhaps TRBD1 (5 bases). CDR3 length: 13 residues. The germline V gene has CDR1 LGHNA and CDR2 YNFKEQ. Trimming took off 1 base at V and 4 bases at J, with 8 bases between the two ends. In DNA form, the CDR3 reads TGTGCCAGCAGCCAAGTAGGGGCGTACGAGCAGTACTTC. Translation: CASSQVGAYEQYF.

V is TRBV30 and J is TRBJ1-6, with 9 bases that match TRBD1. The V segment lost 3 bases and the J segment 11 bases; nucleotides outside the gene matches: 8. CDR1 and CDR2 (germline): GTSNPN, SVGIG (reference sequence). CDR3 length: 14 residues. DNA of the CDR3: TGTGCCTGGAGGATACAGGGGGCGAGTCCACCCCTCCACTTT. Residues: CAWRIQGASPPLHF.

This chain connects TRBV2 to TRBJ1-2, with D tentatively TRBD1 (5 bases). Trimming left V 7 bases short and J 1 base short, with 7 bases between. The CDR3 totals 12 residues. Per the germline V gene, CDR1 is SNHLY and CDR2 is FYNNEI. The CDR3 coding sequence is TGTGCCAGCACCAGGGTTAACTATGGCTACACCTTC. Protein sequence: CASTRVNYGYTF.

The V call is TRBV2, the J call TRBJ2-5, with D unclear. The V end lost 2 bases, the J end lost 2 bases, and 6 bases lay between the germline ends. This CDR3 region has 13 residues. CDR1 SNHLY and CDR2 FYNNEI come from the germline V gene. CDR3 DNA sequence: TGTGCCAGCAGTGAAACATTTCAAGAGACCCAGTACTTC. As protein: CASSETFQETQYF.

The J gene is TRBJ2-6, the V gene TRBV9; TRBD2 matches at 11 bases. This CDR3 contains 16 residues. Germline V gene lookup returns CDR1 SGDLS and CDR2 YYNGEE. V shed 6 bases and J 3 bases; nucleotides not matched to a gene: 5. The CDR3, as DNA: TGTGCCAGCACCCCTAGCGGGGGGCTTGGGGCCAACGTCCTGACTTTC. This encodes CASTPSGGLGANVLTF. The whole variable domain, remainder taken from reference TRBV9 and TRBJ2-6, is DSGVTQTPKHLITATGQRVTLRCSPRSGDLSVYWYQQSLDQGLQFLIQYYNGEERAKGNILERFSAQQFPDLHSELNLSSLELGDSALYFCASTPSGGLGANVLTFGAGSRLTVL.